This entry concerns a single TCR beta chain. It lacks a known antigen. No clone much larger than this one lies a single base away; base qualities are absent. At the DNA level, this CDR3 is encoded by other sequences in the same sample as well. Libraries were built with the immunoSEQ multiplex PCR assay. For TCR sequencing, RNA was extracted from every sample and reverse transcribed into cDNA to serve as template. SuperScript III was used to make first-strand cDNA, primed with a 2:1 mix of oligo-dT and random hexamers. A synthetic immune receptor repertoire was used to measure amplification bias, and any remaining bias was corrected computationally. On the study's bioinformatics: Raw reads were preprocessed to remove errors, and CDR3 was defined by IMGT conventions from the conserved cysteine to phenylalanine. Clonality was computed as 1 minus the Shannon entropy, with the entropy normalized by log2 of the number of productive unique TCRs. CD4 or CD8 identity of scalp clones was inferred by cross-referencing scalp TCRbeta sequences with sorted blood CD4 and CD8 repertoires. TCRdb re-hosts the immuneACCESS table, in-frame sequences only. Its copies lack some clones; in the studies checked, an unresolved V gene accounts for under half of them, and the cause for the rest is not known. From that table come the V and J calls and clone size; the DNA was used to work out D and trimming. The sample table shows approximately 280,000 clones, and roughly 64% are seen once. The leading ten clones occupy 1.8% of the sample.

This entry comes from a study of CD8+ T cells in alopecia areata listed by TCRdb under 2018. Regarding the study in general: The treated patients, all with moderate-to-severe alopecia areata, were enrolled in an open-label pilot trial of oral tofacitinib given at 5 to 10 mg twice daily. The SALT score, which quantifies the percentage of affected scalp surface area, was used to measure disease severity in treated patients. High-throughput TCRbeta sequencing was used to examine T cell clonal expansion in alopecia areata in both the C3H/HeJ mouse model and human patients. Patients stayed on tofacitinib for 6 to 18 months and then had 6 months of follow-up off drug so that delayed response and recurrence could be assessed. Patients on tofacitinib were biopsied at baseline and after 4 and 24 weeks of treatment, and several of the patients also had a later scalp biopsy. Amplification of TCRbeta CDR3 regions was done by immunoSEQ multiplex PCR using 35 Vbeta forward primers and 13 Jbeta reverse primers. RNA was extracted with the PAXgene miRNA kit for fixed scalp, the miRNeasy kit for PBMCs, and the RNeasy kit for mouse skin. Clonality in the scalp was compared among normal scalp (n=4), patchy alopecia areata scalp (n=8), and alopecia totalis/universalis scalp (n=8). Human TCRbeta sequencing covered scalp tissue and sorted CD4+ and CD8+ peripheral blood T cells from patchy and totalis/universalis alopecia areata patients and healthy controls. Findings and caveats that apply to the study as a whole: Compared with mice, TCR sequences shared between patients were less clear, possibly partly because of HLA diversity across the patient population. During tofacitinib treatment, many expanded lesional clones remained in scalp and blood, and this persistence may partly explain relapse after treatment is stopped. Higher clonality and more expanded CD8+ clones were observed in lesional scalp than in normal scalp, particularly in alopecia totalis/universalis, a finding suggestive of antigenic drive. Scalp TCR repertoire analysis is complicated because resident alphabeta T cells in normal human skin are also sequenced, whereas mouse skin is dominated by gammadelta T cells. Because the treated cohort was small and included a single nonresponder, larger studies are needed to assess links between baseline CD8+ expansion and response. With tofacitinib, both scalp clonality and the number of expanded CD8+ clones among the top 100 scalp clones went down significantly.

The germline V gene specifies SQVTM as CDR1 and ANQGSEA as CDR2. The CDR3 contains 13 residues, cysteine and phenylalanine counted. Only the CDR3 DNA is retained, 39 bases long and in frame from the first base. The germline ends are 9 bases apart after V is trimmed by 4 bases and J by 0 bases. Read against the paper, the sample's time point label means: 24 weeks on oral tofacitinib. The sample's treatment or condition, from its label and the paper: oral pan-JAK inhibitor, 5-10 mg twice daily. Lesional scalp punch biopsies and peripheral blood were collected from alopecia areata patients. After PBMCs were isolated by density centrifugation and stained for CD3, CD4 and CD8, a FACSAria was used to sort CD4+ and CD8+ T cells.

The rearranged chain carries TRBV29-1 and TRBJ1-1; the D gene is perhaps TRBD1, from 5 matching bases. The receptor was derived from a human donor with alopecia areata. This sample comprised CD4+ T cells sorted from blood, obtained at week 24, from a patient treated with tofacitinib. At the DNA level, the sequence is TGCAGCGTTGGGGGACGGATGAACACTGAAGCTTTCTTT. This translates into CSVGGRMNTEAFF.